The rows below give T cell receptor beta chains drawn from one sample of a study of blood T cell repertoires in COVID-19. Libraries were prepared by immunoSEQ multiplex PCR; TCRdb keeps only in-frame clonotypes and omits some of them. Here the sample spans under 150,000 clones, around 86% being singletons. The sequencing input was peripheral blood. These receptors were collected from a woman aged 60 to 75 with active or convalescent COVID-19. Both conserved end residues are part of each CDR3. The D gene is left open where the match is weak. Not every row has a clone size; where given, it reads once, few, many or a size class.

>TRBV7-2|-|-|TRBJ2-5
TGTGCCAGCAGCTTAGCGAAGTCGAGCGCCGACCAAGAGACCCAGTACTTC
CASSLAKSSADQETQYF
>TRBV19|-|once|TRBJ1-2
TGTGCCAGTAGTATCCAGACAGGACTTTATGGCTACACCTTC
CASSIQTGLYGYTF
>TRBV6-5|-|-|TRBJ2-1
TGTGCCAGCAGTTACGGGGAGAATGAGCAGTTCTTC
CASSYGENEQFF
>TRBV6-5|-|-|TRBJ1-5
TGTGCCAGCAGCGGGGGGAGGGAAGGTCAGCCCCAGCATTTT
CASSGGREGQPQHF
>TRBV6-5|-|-|TRBJ1-1
TGTGCCAGCAGTCCCCCACCGGGGAACACTGAAGCTTTCTTT
CASSPPPGNTEAFF
>TRBV4-1|-|-|TRBJ2-1
TGCGCCAGCAGCCATATTGGGCGAAGCTCCTACAATGAGCAGTTCTTC
CASSHIGRSSYNEQFF
>TRBV4-2|TRBD2|few|TRBJ2-1
TGTGCCAGCAGCCAAGATCCAGTGCGTAGCGGGAGGGCAAATGAGCAGTTCTTC
CASSQDPVRSGRANEQFF
>TRBV14|-|-|TRBJ1-1
TGTGCCAGCAGCCATAAGTGGGGGGGGAACACTGAAGCTTTCTTT
CASSHKWGGNTEAFF
>TRBV25-1|TRBD2|-|TRBJ2-1
TGTGCCAGCAGTGTAACGGGAGGGATCGATGAGCAGTTCTTC
CASSVTGGIDEQFF
>TRBV5-4|-|-|TRBJ2-4
TGTGCCAGCAGCACCGGGACAATCGGAAACATTCAGTACTTC
CASSTGTIGNIQYF